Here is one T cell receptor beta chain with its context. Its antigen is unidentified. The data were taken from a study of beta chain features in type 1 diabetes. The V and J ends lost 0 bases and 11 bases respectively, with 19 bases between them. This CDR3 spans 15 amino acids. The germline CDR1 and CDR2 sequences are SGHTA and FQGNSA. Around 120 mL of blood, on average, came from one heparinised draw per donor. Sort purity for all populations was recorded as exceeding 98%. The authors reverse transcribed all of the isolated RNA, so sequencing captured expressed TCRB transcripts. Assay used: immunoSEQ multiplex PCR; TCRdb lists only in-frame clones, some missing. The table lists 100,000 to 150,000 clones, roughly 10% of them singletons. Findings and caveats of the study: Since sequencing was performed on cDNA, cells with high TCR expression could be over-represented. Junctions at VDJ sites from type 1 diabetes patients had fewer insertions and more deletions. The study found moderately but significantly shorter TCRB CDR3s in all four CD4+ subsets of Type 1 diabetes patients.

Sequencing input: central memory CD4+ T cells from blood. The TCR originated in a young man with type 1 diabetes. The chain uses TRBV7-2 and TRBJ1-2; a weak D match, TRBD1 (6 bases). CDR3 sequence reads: CASSLARGGRSGYTF. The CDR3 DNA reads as TGTGCCAGCAGCTTAGCGAGGGGGGGGCGGAGTGGGTACACCTTC.